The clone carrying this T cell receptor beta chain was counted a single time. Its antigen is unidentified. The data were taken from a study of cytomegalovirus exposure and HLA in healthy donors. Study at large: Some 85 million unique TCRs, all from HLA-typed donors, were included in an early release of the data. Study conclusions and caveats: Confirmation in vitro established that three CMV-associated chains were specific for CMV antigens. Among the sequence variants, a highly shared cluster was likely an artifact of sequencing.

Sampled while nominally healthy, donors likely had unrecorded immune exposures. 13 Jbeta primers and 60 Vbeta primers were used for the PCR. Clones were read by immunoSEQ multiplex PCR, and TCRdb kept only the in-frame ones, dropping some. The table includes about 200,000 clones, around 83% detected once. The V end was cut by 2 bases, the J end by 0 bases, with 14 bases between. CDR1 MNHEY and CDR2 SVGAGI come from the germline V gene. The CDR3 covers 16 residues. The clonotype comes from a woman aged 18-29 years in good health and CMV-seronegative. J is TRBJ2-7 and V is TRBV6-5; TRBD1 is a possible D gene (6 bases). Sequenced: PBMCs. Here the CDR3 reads CASSYNRDTVSYEQYV. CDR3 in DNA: TGTGCCAGCAGTTACAACCGGGACACAGTCTCCTACGAGCAGTACGTC.